This T cell receptor (beta chain) was identified during a study of blood T cell repertoires in COVID-19. Germline V CDR1 and CDR2: MGHDK, SYGVNS. The CDR3 is made up of 11 amino acids. Authors' methods: Amplified reference gene primers provided the basis for estimating nucleated cell counts. Repertoires were generated with immunoSEQ multiplex PCR, while TCRdb's copy carries only in-frame clones and drops some. The V and J calls and clone size were taken over from that table, and D and trimming were inferred from the DNA. Among about 320,000 clones, 85% were seen once, and the ten largest hold approximately 1.9%. Cohort assignment relied on participant-reported clinical history. Before they entered the study, exposed participants had met a COVID-19 case within 2 weeks.

The V call is TRBV25-1, the J call TRBJ1-4; 7 bases are a match to TRBD1. Sequencing used PBMCs or T cells enriched from blood (not recorded which). The clonotype was recovered from a woman in her 30s who had been exposed to COVID-19. As DNA, the CDR3 is TGTGCTACGGGACAGAATGAAAAACTGTTTTTT. This translates into CATGQNEKLFF.